This is a list of T cell receptor beta chains from one sample in a study of blood T cell repertoires in COVID-19. Some clones are missing from TCRdb's copy, which holds only in-frame ones; the method was immunoSEQ multiplex PCR. The table has 110,000 to 150,000 clones, more than 75% seen once; the top ten hold 4.2%. The sample was peripheral blood. These receptors were taken from a man aged 55 to 70 with acute or convalescent COVID-19. Each CDR3 is given with its conserved first and last residue. Some rows mark clone size as missing; the rest say once, few, many or name a class of expanded clone.

>TRBV10-1|-
CASSEGQISTDTQYF
>TRBV6-5|-
CASSAFSGGSYEQYF
>TRBV12-3/TRBV12-4|-
CASSLMRDSPLHF
>TRBV29-1|-
CSVGGWTEAFF
>TRBV6-5|-
CASSYSGRAGQPQHF
>TRBV5-1|-
CASSLSQASGREQYF
>TRBV11-2|-
CASSRDRGPNQPQHF
>TRBV5-5|-
CASSLRTDYGYTF
>TRBV15|few
CATSRDEGADTQYF
>TRBV6-1|-
CASSEATSGRAGGQFF
>TRBV24-1|-
CATSDPGQGWTGELFF
>TRBV30|-
CAWIPKGTLTSSSYEQYF
>TRBV12-3/TRBV12-4|-
CASRASVDEQYF
>TRBV12-3/TRBV12-4|-
CASRGGHQETQYF
>TRBV9|-
CASSPPGVETQYF
>TRBV19|medium-sized
CASMRTGVSYEQYF
>TRBV7-8|few
CASSLLAGGGYEQYF
>TRBV10-3|many
CAIGGTGAQETQYF
>TRBV10-3|-
CAINRGQGQETQYF
>TRBV7-9|-
CASSFPAGGTYNEQFF
>TRBV5-4|-
CASSNRQGAYEKLFF
>TRBV3-1/TRBV3-2|-
CASSQGVSDTQYF
>TRBV7-2|-
CASSLGVRAEAFF